The rows below give T cell receptor beta chains drawn from one sample of a study of a mutant IDH1 vaccine in newly diagnosed glioma. Method: immunoSEQ multiplex PCR; TCRdb's copy keeps in-frame clones and lacks some. Among 35,000 or so clones listed, about 80% were seen once. Their recognized antigens are unknown. The material sequenced was PBMCs, taken from a glioma patient whose treatment included an IDH1 peptide vaccine. The receptors here all came from a man aged 25 to 45 with glioma. CDR3s include the opening cysteine and the closing phenylalanine or tryptophan. The order of the fields is D gene, clone size, V gene, J gene, CDR3 protein, CDR3 DNA. The D gene is left open where the match is weak. Expanded clones get a size class; other rows say once, few or many, or leave the size out.

.,.,TRBV25-1,TRBJ2-3,CASRIAGYYADTQYF,TGTGCCAGCAGGATCGCCGGGTACTATGCAGATACGCAGTATTTT
.,.,TRBV7-2,TRBJ2-5,CASSLRMRETQYF,TGTGCCAGCAGCTTGAGGATGAGAGAGACCCAGTACTTC
TRBD1,.,TRBV30,TRBJ2-7,CAWSSGQGANYEQYF,TGTGCCTGGAGTTCGGGACAGGGGGCGAACTACGAGCAGTACTTC
.,.,TRBV5-4,TRBJ2-3,CASSLEVEDTQYF,TGTGCCAGCAGCTTGGAAGTCGAGGATACGCAGTATTTT
.,.,TRBV5-4,TRBJ1-2,CASSLYLEGYTF,TGTGCCAGCAGCTTGTACCTGGAGGGCTACACCTTC
.,.,TRBV5-4,TRBJ2-5,CASSLADIGETQYF,TGTGCCAGCAGCTTGGCGGATATTGGAGAGACCCAGTACTTC
.,.,TRBV15,TRBJ2-3,CATSSISLRDLGSTDTQYF,TGTGCCACCAGCAGCATCTCGCTCCGGGATCTGGGGAGCACAGATACGCAGTATTTT
TRBD2,.,TRBV29-1,TRBJ2-7,CSVKAGVGEQYF,TGCAGCGTGAAAGCGGGAGTAGGCGAGCAGTACTTC
.,.,TRBV5-1,TRBJ2-3,CASSLLQNTDTQYF,TGCGCCAGCAGCTTGCTACAGAACACAGATACGCAGTATTTT
.,.,TRBV30,TRBJ2-7,CAWSLSRDNYEQYF,TGTGCCTGGAGCCTAAGCCGGGACAACTACGAGCAGTACTTC
.,.,TRBV7-9,TRBJ1-5,CASSESNQPQHF,TGTGCCAGCAGCGAAAGCAATCAGCCCCAGCATTTT
.,.,TRBV2,TRBJ1-1,CASSEQGRNTEAFF,TGTGCCAGCAGTGAACAGGGGAGGAACACTGAAGCTTTCTTT
.,.,TRBV29-1,TRBJ1-2,CSGLRADRVSGGYTF,TGCAGCGGTTTAAGGGCCGACCGGGTAAGCGGTGGCTACACCTTC
TRBD1,.,TRBV6-1,TRBJ1-2,CASSDWEGTVDYGYTF,TGTGCCAGCAGTGACTGGGAGGGGACAGTGGACTATGGCTACACCTTC
.,.,TRBV6-5,TRBJ1-1,CASSRTLTEAFF,TGTGCCAGCAGCCGTACTCTTACTGAAGCTTTCTTT
.,.,TRBV27,TRBJ2-2,CASSLLVTAGELFF,TGTGCCAGCAGTTTACTAGTTACGGCCGGGGAGCTGTTTTTT
.,.,TRBV6-6,TRBJ2-7,CASRLGGASYEQYF,TGTGCCAGCAGGCTTGGCGGGGCCTCCTACGAGCAGTACTTC
.,.,TRBV27,TRBJ2-3,CASSLSRGSLGNTQYF,TGTGCCAGCAGTTTATCACGGGGCAGTTTGGGGAATACGCAGTATTTT
.,.,TRBV19,TRBJ1-4,CASSKETTNEKLFF,TGTGCCAGTAGTAAAGAAACAACTAATGAAAAACTGTTTTTT
.,.,TRBV14,TRBJ1-4,CASSLSRNEKLFF,TGTGCCAGCAGCCTCAGCCGTAATGAAAAACTGTTTTTT
TRBD1,once,TRBV7-2,TRBJ2-7,CASSIRTGDSYEQYF,TGTGCCAGCAGCATTAGGACAGGGGACTCCTACGAGCAGTACTTC
.,.,TRBV10-2,TRBJ2-5,CASKGGETQYF,TGCGCCAGCAAAGGAGGGGAGACCCAGTACTTC
.,.,TRBV4-1,TRBJ1-2,CASSQDGGDYGYTF,TGCGCCAGCAGCCAAGATGGGGGGGACTATGGCTACACCTTC